Following are 30 T cell receptor beta chains from one sample sequenced in a study of regulatory T cells in long-lasting Graves disease. Combining iRepertoire HTBI primers with Arm-PCR of CDR3 regions, the authors built TCR beta libraries. TCRdb itself ran the multiplex PCR reads through MiXCR, one entry per CDR3 protein. This table holds about 340,000 distinct CDR3 sequences, 20% found once. Described time point: persistent/refractory GD, antithyroid drugs over 5 years with positive TRAb. From PBMCs, RNA was extracted and then used to make the TCR library. Sample: peripheral blood mononuclear cells (PBMCs), taken when the disease was refractory, from a patient treated with antithyroid drugs. Receptors originate from a female donor with Graves disease.

The table lists this clonotype with many counts. The chain combines TRBV27 with TRBJ1-5; the match to TRBD1 covers 11 bases. V lost 8 bases to trimming and J lost 6 bases; unmatched junction nucleotides: 9. CDR3 size: 15 residues. CDR1 and CDR2 from the germline V gene are MNHEY and SMNVEV (reference sequence). Here the CDR3 reads CASRRGDRGFQPQHF. The CDR3 coding sequence is TGTGCCAGCCGCCGGGGGGACAGGGGGTTTCAGCCCCAGCATTTT.

At least ten counts were recorded for this clonotype. The V call is TRBV7-2, the J call TRBJ1-6; no clear D gene. V lost 7 bases, J lost 14 bases, and 27 bases lay in between. This CDR3 has 16 amino acids. Looked up from germline, CDR1 is SGHTA and CDR2 is FQGNSA. The CDR3 is CASTSPTGLGGSSLHF. CDR3 nucleotides: TGTGCCAGCACCTCCCCGACGGGGTTGGGAGGAAGTTCCCTCCACTTT.

Notes on this clonotype: A read error may produce the germline difference seen at one junction end. The CDR3 DNA is TGTGCCGGCAGTGCAAAATACAGTAGAGGTCTTTACGAGCAGTACTTC. Translation: CAGSAKYSRGLYEQYF. The J gene is TRBJ2-7, the V gene TRBV27; the D is unclear. Per the germline V gene, CDR1 is MNHEY and CDR2 is SMNVEV (reference sequence). This CDR3 has 16 amino acids.

Many counts were recorded for this clonotype. The chain uses TRBV20-1 and TRBJ1-4, with TRBD1 identical over 11 bases. The germline V gene encodes CDR1 DFQATT and CDR2 SNEGSKA (reference sequence). The CDR3 runs 19 residues. V shed 1 base, J shed 4 bases, and the junction held 14 bases outside the gene matches. Here the CDR3 DNA reads TGCAGTGCTAGAGCCAACTTGACGGACAGGGGGCTGTTTAATGAAAAACTGTTTTTT. This encodes CSARANLTDRGLFNEKLFF.

This clonotype was seen at least ten times. The chain couples TRBV27 to TRBJ2-7, with TRBD1 identical over 9 bases. Germline CDR1 MNHEY, CDR2 SMNVEV (reference sequence). The CDR3 totals 14 residues. V lost 4 bases and J lost 3; bases outside the gene matches: 4. The CDR3 bases are TGTGCCAGCAGTTCCGGGACAGGGAACTACGAGCAGTACTTC. Translation: CASSSGTGNYEQYF.

The chain employs TRBV6-1 and TRBJ1-5, with 8 bases aligning to TRBD1. This CDR3 is 14 amino acids long. Germline values: CDR1 MNHNS, CDR2 SASEGT. V shed 6 bases and J 5 bases; nucleotides not matched to a gene: 6. CDR3 sequence reads: CASSHQTGDQPQHF. The CDR3 DNA reads TGTGCCAGCAGCCACCAGACAGGGGATCAGCCCCAGCATTTT.

This clonotype was detected many times. V is TRBV7-6 and J is TRBJ1-4; D is ambiguous. Germline V lookup: CDR1 SGHVS, CDR2 FNYEAQ. This CDR3 has 15 amino acids. V was pared by 3 bases and J by 0 bases, with 8 bases between. CDR3 amino acids: CASSFEVATNEKLFF. CDR3 bases: TGTGCCAGCAGCTTCGAGGTCGCAACTAATGAAAAACTGTTTTTT.

The chain carries TRBV29-1 and TRBJ2-1; the D gene is possibly TRBD1 (6 bases). The CDR3 runs 14 residues. Per the germline V gene, CDR1 is SQVTM and CDR2 is ANQGSEA. V shed 6 bases and J shed 4 bases, with 16 bases lying between them. The CDR3 sequence is CSVRQGTIYNEQFF. The DNA of the CDR3 is TGCAGCGTCAGACAAGGGACAATTTACAATGAGCAGTTCTTC.

As regards this clonotype: Likely a read error: the CDR3 ends without its conserved phenylalanine or tryptophan. The V call is TRBV27, the J call TRBJ1-5, with D maybe TRBD1 (5 bases). The V gene lost 2 bases and the J gene lost 6 bases, with 8 bases spanning the gap. The CDR3 has 13 amino acids. Germline assignment: CDR1 MNHEY and CDR2 SMNVEV (reference sequence). Written as DNA, the CDR3 is TGTGCCAGCAGTTTAGGTGGGGGTCAGCCCCAGCATCTT. It specifies CASSLGGGQPQHL.

At least ten counts were recorded for this clonotype. The V and J genes are TRBV28 and TRBJ1-1; D is perhaps TRBD1 (5 bases). This CDR3 region has 15 residues. Looked up from germline, CDR1 is MDHEN and CDR2 is SYDVKM. Trimming stripped 5 bases from V and 4 bases from J, with 17 bases between. CDR3 sequence reads: CASSPAGGVSTEAFF. The DNA of the CDR3 is TGTGCCAGCAGTCCCGCCGGGGGGGTATCCACTGAAGCTTTCTTT.

This rearrangement joins TRBV11-2 to TRBJ2-1; D could derive from TRBD1 or TRBD2 (7 bases each). CDR3 size: 13 residues. The V gene's germline CDR1 is SGHAT and CDR2 FQNNGV. V shed 3 bases and J shed 7 bases, with 10 bases lying between them. In DNA form, the CDR3 reads TGTGCCAGCAGCTTTCAGGGGGGGAATGAGCAGTTCTTC. Amino acids: CASSFQGGNEQFF.

This clonotype was seen many times. The V and J genes are TRBV7-3 and TRBJ1-5; D uncertain. Germline CDR1 and CDR2: SGHTA and FQGTGA. The CDR3 spans 15 residues. V gave up 1 base and J gave up 5 bases, with 12 bases separating them. CDR3 residues: CASSLRRQGYQPQHF. The CDR3 bases are TGTGCCAGCAGCTTAAGGAGACAAGGTTATCAGCCCCAGCATTTT.

This clonotype was found a few times. This sequence joins TRBV6-1 and TRBJ2-2, with D perhaps matching TRBD2 (6 bases). This CDR3 spans 14 amino acids. The V end lost 4 bases, the J end lost 1 base, and 7 bases lay between the germline ends. The V gene's germline CDR1 is MNHNS and CDR2 SASEGT. The CDR3 protein is CASSAEGNTGELFF. The CDR3 DNA follows: TGTGCCAGCAGTGCGGAGGGGAACACCGGGGAGCTGTTTTTT.

In regard to this clonotype: This sequence may be a read error, since a much larger clone differs from it by one base. The chain recombines TRBV28 with TRBJ2-4; D call uncertain. The CDR3 contains 16 residues. Germline V gene lookup returns CDR1 MDHEN and CDR2 SYDVKM. The CDR3 loop reads CAGSLETDLAKNIQYF. The CDR3 nucleotides read TGTGCCGGCAGTCTGGAGACGGATCTAGCCAAAAACATTCAGTACTTC.

This clonotype was detected many times. The chain links TRBV30 to TRBJ1-1; D not certain. V lost 4 bases and J lost 3, with 6 bases in between. Germline V CDR1 and CDR2: GTSNPN, SVGIG (reference sequence). The CDR3 is made up of 11 amino acids. The CDR3 DNA is TGTGCCTGGATTGCGGACACTGAAGCTTTCTTT. Translation gives CAWIADTEAFF.

This clonotype was seen a handful of times. The chain combines TRBV2 with TRBJ2-1, with 15 positions matching TRBD2. This CDR3 spans 20 amino acids. The ends lost 5 bases at V and 10 bases at J; junction bases unmatched: 21. Per germline, CDR1 SNHLY and CDR2 FYNNEI. CDR3 amino acids: CASSMQRPGTSGRLLGEQFF. The CDR3 DNA reads as TGTGCCAGCAGTATGCAGCGTCCCGGGACTAGCGGGAGGCTCCTGGGGGAGCAGTTCTTC.

This clonotype was counted a few times. V is TRBV7-3 and J is TRBJ2-7; TRBD1 matches at 8 bases. CDR1 and CDR2 (germline): SGHTA, FQGTGA. After removal of 9 bases from V and 5 bases from J, the junction contained 3 bases not matched to a gene. This CDR3 is built from 11 residues. The CDR3 DNA reads TGTGCCAGGGACAGGGTCAACGAGCAGTACTTC. Protein sequence: CARDRVNEQYF.

There are a few counts of this clonotype. The V call is TRBV7-2, the J call TRBJ2-2, with D unclear. The V end lost 2 bases, the J end lost 0 bases, and 7 bases lay between the germline ends. The germline gives CDR1 SGHTA, CDR2 FQGNSA. There are 15 residues in the CDR3. Here the CDR3 DNA reads TGTGCCAGCAGCTTAATGCAGACGAACACCGGGGAGCTGTTTTTT. It yields the protein CASSLMQTNTGELFF.

This clonotype was counted a few times. This chain joins TRBV19 and TRBJ1-1, with 10 bases that match TRBD1. The CDR3 runs to 15 residues. After removal of 5 bases from V and 6 bases from J, the junction contained 9 bases not matched to a gene. The germline V gene encodes CDR1 LNHDA and CDR2 SQIVND (reference sequence). Here the CDR3 reads CASSPGQGRRAEAFF. The CDR3 bases are TGTGCCAGTAGTCCGGGACAGGGGAGGAGAGCTGAAGCTTTCTTT.

This rearrangement joins TRBV9 to TRBJ1-2; D gene uncertain. The CDR3 loop spans 14 amino acids. V lost 0 bases and J lost 3, with 9 bases in between. Germline CDR1 reads SGDLS; CDR2 reads YYNGEE. The CDR3 nucleotides are TGTGCCAGCAGCGTAGCGGAATCTTACTATGGCTACACCTTC. This codes for CASSVAESYYGYTF.

This clonotype has a count of ten or more. The CDR3 protein is CASSCPGHLSGANVLTF. The CDR3 DNA follows: TGTGCCAGCAGCTGCCCGGGACACCTCTCTGGGGCCAACGTCCTGACTTTC. The chain joins TRBV7-3 to TRBJ2-6; possible D gene TRBD1, 6 bases. The CDR3 runs 17 residues. V lost 4 bases and J lost 0, with 13 bases in between. Germline CDR1 reads SGHTA; CDR2 reads FQGTGA.

The table lists this clonotype with many counts. The J gene is TRBJ1-2, the V gene TRBV7-9; D is undetermined. V lost 1 base and J lost 8, with 14 bases in between. The CDR3 covers 14 residues. Germline V gene lookup returns CDR1 SEHNR and CDR2 FQNEAQ (reference sequence). CDR3 coding DNA: TGTGCCAGCAGCTTAGAGGCAGTAGCGTACGGCTACACCTTC. This translates into CASSLEAVAYGYTF.

The rearrangement links TRBV11-2 to TRBJ1-2; D is unresolved. Per germline, CDR1 SGHAT and CDR2 FQNNGV. This CDR3 comprises 17 residues. Trimming removed 5 bases from V and 3 bases from J, with 22 bases in between. The CDR3 spells CASSPLSLGGSDYGYTF. CDR3 bases: TGTGCCAGCAGCCCCCTTAGCTTAGGAGGGTCCGACTATGGCTACACCTTC.

This clonotype was observed at least ten times. The rearrangement links TRBV12-3 or TRBV12-4 to TRBJ1-4, with 9 bases fitting TRBD1. The CDR3 extends over 16 amino acids. After removal of 6 bases from V and 7 bases from J, the junction contained 12 bases not matched to a gene. As DNA, the CDR3 is TGTGCCAGCAGCCCTCCACAGGGGGCGCTGGGTGAAAAACTGTTTTTT. The encoded protein is CASSPPQGALGEKLFF.

The chain carries TRBV20-1 and TRBJ2-3; D gene uncertain. CDR3 length equals 11 residues. The V and J ends lost 6 bases and 6 bases respectively, with 10 bases between them. Germline loops: CDR1 DFQATT, CDR2 SNEGSKA (reference sequence). The CDR3 DNA reads as TGCAGTGCCGTGAAAGTGGATACGCAGTATTTT. As protein: CSAVKVDTQYF.

This CDR3 is CAWTLGQAYNEQFF. In DNA, the CDR3 is TGTGCCTGGACCCTAGGACAAGCCTACAATGAGCAGTTCTTC. The chain uses TRBV30 and TRBJ2-1, with D maybe TRBD1 (5 bases). V lost 4 bases and J 2 bases, leaving 12 bases between the germline ends. This CDR3 is built from 14 residues. In germline, CDR1 is GTSNPN, CDR2 SVGIG (reference sequence). Filled out from reference TRBV30 and TRBJ2-1, the complete variable domain reads SQTIHQWPATLVQPVGSPLSLECTVEGTSNPNLYWYRQAAGRGLQLLFYSVGIGQISSEVPQNLSASRPQDRQFILSSKKLLLSDSGFYLCAWTLGQAYNEQFFGPGTRLTVL.

A few counts support this clonotype. This chain uses TRBV3-1 with TRBJ1-6; D unclear. V was clipped by 4 bases and J by 11 bases, with 21 bases between them. Looked up from germline, CDR1 is LGHDT and CDR2 is YNNKEL (reference sequence). The CDR3 runs to 16 residues. CDR3 amino acids: CASSPNLEGRRTPLHF. CDR3 nucleotides: TGTGCCAGCAGCCCCAACCTAGAGGGCAGGCGGACACCCCTCCACTTT.

There are a few counts of this clonotype. The chain couples TRBV6-5 to TRBJ2-2; TRBD2 is a possible D gene (6 bases). This CDR3 spans 15 amino acids. V lost 2 bases to trimming and J lost 4 bases, with 11 bases between them. Germline V gives CDR1 MNHEY, CDR2 SVGAGI. The chain's CDR3 is CASSYDFGGTGELFF. As DNA, the CDR3 is TGTGCCAGCAGTTACGACTTCGGGGGCACCGGGGAGCTGTTTTTT.

This chain uses TRBV28 with TRBJ1-6, with D hard to call. This CDR3 has 16 residues. Trimming took off 3 bases at V and 4 bases at J, with 13 bases between the two ends. From germline, CDR1 is MDHEN and CDR2 SYDVKM. CDR3 DNA sequence: TGTGCCAGCAGTTTGGGAAGTCTAACATATAATTCACCCCTCCACTTT. It codes for CASSLGSLTYNSPLHF.

The sample holds many counts of this clonotype. This chain joins TRBV7-2 and TRBJ2-5; TRBD2 matches at 11 bases. V was clipped by 5 bases and J by 2 bases; unmatched bases: 4. Germline CDR1 is SGHTA and CDR2 is FQGNSA. The CDR3 is 15 amino acids. CDR3 DNA sequence: TGTGCCAGCAGCACTTCTAGCGGGGGGCAAGAGACCCAGTACTTC. Protein: CASSTSSGGQETQYF.